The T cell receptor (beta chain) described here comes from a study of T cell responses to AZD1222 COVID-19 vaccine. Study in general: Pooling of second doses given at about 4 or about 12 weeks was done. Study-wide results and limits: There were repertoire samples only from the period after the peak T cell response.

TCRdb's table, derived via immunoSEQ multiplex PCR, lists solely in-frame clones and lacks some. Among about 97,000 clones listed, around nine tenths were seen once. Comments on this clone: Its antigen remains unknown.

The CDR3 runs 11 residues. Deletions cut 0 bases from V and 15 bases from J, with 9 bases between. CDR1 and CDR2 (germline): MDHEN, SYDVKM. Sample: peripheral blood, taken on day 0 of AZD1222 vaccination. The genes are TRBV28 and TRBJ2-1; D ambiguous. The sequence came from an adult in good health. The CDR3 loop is CASSLWGSLFF. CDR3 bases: TGTGCCAGCAGTTTATGGGGTAGTCTGTTCTTC.